This TCR beta chain was retrieved from a study of cytomegalovirus exposure and HLA in healthy donors (dated by TCRdb to 2015 to 2018). For the study in its entirety: According to an earlier analysis of several hundred of the donors, about 179 million T cells yielded approximately 120 million unique TCR beta sequences and around 300 Gb of sequence data. All discovery cohort repertoires had been generated on a single sequencing platform. The study aimed to test whether cataloging public T cell receptors could reveal signatures of past pathogen exposure. Approximately 300 gigabases of sequencing data and 70 million to 100 million unique TCR sequences made up an early release that covered fewer than 650 HLA-typed donors. A separate validation cohort of over a hundred different subjects was used in addition to the roughly 670-subject first cohort. Of the 398 genotyped donors, roughly 80% fell in the genetic ancestry cluster associated with self-reported Caucasian donors. Roughly five DR-DQ haplotypes were handled as single units for association and clustering because linkage in the cohort was strong. Among about 390 genotyped donors of the cohort, an average of approximately 250,000 unique TCR beta nucleotide sequences were sequenced per donor, approximately 20% of them non-productive. The number of donors typed differed by locus, with 629-630 for A, B, C, DRB1 and DQB1, around 500 for DQA1, under 610 for DPA1, and 450 to 480 for DPB1. High-throughput TCR immunosequencing, statistical association of individual TCRs with disease status, and machine learning were combined to predict cytomegalovirus infection status. The T cell repertoires of around 730 subjects were profiled by immunosequencing and related to cytomegalovirus serostatus. A later genetic analysis used genome-wide SNP genotypes for about 65% of the 666 donors, treating that subset as a discovery cohort. HLA typing covered class I and class II loci at four-digit resolution. In the later analysis, no new phenotypic data were used to find candidate immune exposures; instead, reliance was placed on TCR beta sequences and their occurrence across donors. A later analysis re-analyzed previously published TCR beta repertoires from 660 or so donors and added high-resolution HLA genotyping to study TCR occurrence patterns. To decide whether each TCR beta V gene segment behaved as functional or pseudogenic, an earlier analysis of fewer than 750 of the donors relied on high-throughput TCR beta sequencing. Donor age, sex, ethnicity and CMV serostatus were compiled together with the repertoire data. Here is what the overall study found, with its caveats: An earlier analysis of approximately 530 of the donors showed that most TCR beta V segments appeared in productive rearrangements either about 87% or about 30% of the time, which broadly matched IMGT annotations. In vitro tests confirmed that three of the cytomegalovirus-associated TCR beta chains recognize cytomegalovirus antigens. A group of highly shared sequence variants was considered likely to be a technical artifact of the sequencing pipeline. The cohort was sequenced for TCR beta chains only, and without alpha or paired-chain data the features that could be detected were limited. For the cohort, immune exposure information was limited to CMV serostatus. V-gene and J-gene trimming of TCR beta chains was associated with a missense DCLRE1C variant in a later genetic analysis, and the association was replicated in an independent cohort. HLA typing was unavailable for some donors at each locus, so association tests used only the typed subset. A later analysis associated about 17,000 TCR beta sequences with specific HLA alleles at a false discovery rate of 0.05. Most CMV-associated TCR beta chains appeared to be HLA-restricted in a later analysis, and the HLA associations seemed to be driven largely by CMV exposure. The study listed 170 or so TCR beta chains as associated with cytomegalovirus. Because counts were too low, some 17 rarely observed V segments, including chromosome 9 orphons, were left out of the earlier analysis of approximately 580 of the donors. According to the authors, the approach could potentially be generalized to other disease states and immunological phenotypes. A later analysis found that TCR association rates varied across HLA loci, with DRB1 alleles showing the most associated TCRs and HLA-C alleles the fewest. In a later analysis, HLA-associated TCR beta chains were found to be more clonally expanded and to have lower generation probabilities than equally common non-associated chains. According to a later genetic analysis, donors in an Asian-associated ancestry cluster had fewer N-insertions in productive TCRs than the approximately 610-donor mean. Some IMGT-functional V segments, including TRBV6-2 and TRBV6-3, could not be told apart with the 87-base-pair reads, so those segments were excluded. The classifier was reported to diagnose cytomegalovirus status with high specificity and sensitivity in both the original and validation cohorts. A later analysis reported that several top co-occurrence clusters appeared linked to parvovirus B19, influenza, CMV and Epstein-Barr virus. A further reported finding was that TCR beta sequences accurately predicted the HLA-A and HLA-B alleles for most subjects in the first cohort. Presence/absence analyses assumed roughly uniform sequencing depth across donors, an assumption that may not hold. Strong co-occurrence of HLA alleles, especially DR and DQ, made assigning TCR associations to individual alleles difficult. Across donors, most TCR sequences were observed very rarely, whereas some public TCRs were present in many individuals. Correlated functional status among segregating V segments might be attributable to linkage disequilibrium, but an unknown experimental factor could not be ruled out.

The CDR1 and CDR2 encoded by the germline V gene (reference sequence) are LNHDA and SQIVND. V is cut by 5 bases and J by 0 bases, and the space between the germline ends is 11 bases. The CDR3 has 15 amino acids, counting the end cysteine and phenylalanine. This entry keeps only the CDR3 DNA: 45 bases, framed from base 1. This clone was detected only once. The antigen it binds to is not known. No base quality information exists; no much larger clone differs at one position. The cohort comprised 550 to 700 healthy bone marrow donors. All cohort members were sampled while nominally healthy, although unrecorded immune exposures were likely present. The donor was CMV seronegative and belonged to the group of 320 or so seronegative cohort members. A peripheral blood sample was provided by each donor, and peripheral blood mononuclear cells were used for TCR beta sequencing. Genomic DNA was extracted from the blood cell samples with the Qiagen DNeasy Blood Extraction Kit.

Library preparation employed the immunoSEQ multiplex PCR assay. For the multiplex PCR, a mixture combining 60 forward primers for TCR Vbeta segments and 13 reverse primers for TCR Jbeta segments was used. The CDR3 region of rearranged TCR beta genes was amplified from genomic DNA by a multiplex PCR assay. Amplified TCR beta libraries were sequenced as 87-base-pair reads on the Illumina HiSeq System. The authors' analysis ran thus. In a later analysis, roughly 80 million unique TCR beta chains were counted across the approximately 670 repertoires, and approximately 9.9 million of these chains were shared by at least two donors. Raw reads were error-corrected and collapsed into unique sequences with a nearest-neighbor algorithm that merged closely related sequences to remove PCR and sequencing errors. V, D and J gene segments were assigned by aligning CDR3 sequences to IMGT reference sequences. For a sequence to be retained, a match of at least six nucleotides was required to both a V gene segment and a J gene segment. Rearrangements were called productive when the CDR3 lacked stop codons and stayed in frame with V and J; all others were non-productive. Following IMGT convention, CDR3 was defined as the stretch from the second conserved V-encoded cysteine to the conserved J-encoded phenylalanine. In an earlier analysis of around 600 of the donors, sequences lacking an unambiguous match to a single V gene segment were excluded. An earlier analysis of 450 to 650 of the donors called V segments functional above 56.7% productive rearrangements and segregating when the between-donor standard deviation exceeded 5%. A statistical classification framework was built to diagnose cytomegalovirus status from the catalog of TCR beta chain sequences. A later analysis assigned V and J genes by comparing TCR nucleotide sequences with IMGT/GENE-DB human TR gene sequences. The TCRdist pipeline was used in a later analysis to assign CDR3 sequences and most-parsimonious VDJ recombination scenarios. In a later analysis, each TCR beta chain was defined by its CDR3 amino acid sequence together with its V-gene family, and reads without a unique V-gene family were excluded. A later analysis removed roughly 590 highly shared, low-generation-probability nucleotide sequences to deal with suspected cross-contamination and a sequencing artifact. A later analysis calculated a clonal expansion index for each public chain from normalized within-repertoire ranks of inferred template counts. In a later analysis, generation probabilities were computed with a VDJ recombination model fitted to out-of-frame rearrangements, and the resulting probabilities were checked against IGoR. In a later analysis, hypergeometric tests were used to score TCR-TCR, TCR-HLA and TCR-CMV co-occurrence, with a repertoire-size bias correction applied to TCR pairs. To estimate false discovery rates, a later analysis permuted the HLA or CMV assignments 20 times. In a later analysis, co-occurring TCRs were grouped using DBSCAN, with TCRdist sequence similarity added in when clustering inside HLA-allele-positive subsets. For co-occurrence clustering, repertoires with fewer than 30,000 or more than 120,000 public chains were excluded, along with a handful of repertoires with anomalous nucleotide sharing. Entries here come from immuneACCESS through TCRdb and include only in-frame sequences with V and J called. Some clones fail to appear in such tables; in the studies checked, an unresolved V gene covers under half of the shortfall, and the cause of the remainder is unknown. Clone size and the V and J calls come from that table; the DNA yielded D and trimming. This sample is represented by approximately 170,000 clones; approximately 80% of them were singletons. The ten largest clones take up approximately 2.2% of the sample.

The source of this sequence is a male donor in good health and CMV-seronegative. Sequenced sample: PBMCs. The chain employs TRBV19 and TRBJ1-5, with no D gene named confidently. This receptor carries the CDR3 CASSFQVISNQPQHF. The DNA reads as follows: TGTGCCAGTAGTTTCCAGGTAATTAGCAATCAGCCCCAGCATTTT. With all but the CDR3 taken from the reference TRBV19 and TRBJ1-5 genes, the full variable domain is: DGGITQSPKYLFRKEGQNVTLSCEQNLNHDAMYWYRQDPGQGLRLIYYSQIVNDFQKGDIAEGYSVSREKKESFPLTVTSAQKNPTAFYLCASSFQVISNQPQHFGDGTRLSIL.